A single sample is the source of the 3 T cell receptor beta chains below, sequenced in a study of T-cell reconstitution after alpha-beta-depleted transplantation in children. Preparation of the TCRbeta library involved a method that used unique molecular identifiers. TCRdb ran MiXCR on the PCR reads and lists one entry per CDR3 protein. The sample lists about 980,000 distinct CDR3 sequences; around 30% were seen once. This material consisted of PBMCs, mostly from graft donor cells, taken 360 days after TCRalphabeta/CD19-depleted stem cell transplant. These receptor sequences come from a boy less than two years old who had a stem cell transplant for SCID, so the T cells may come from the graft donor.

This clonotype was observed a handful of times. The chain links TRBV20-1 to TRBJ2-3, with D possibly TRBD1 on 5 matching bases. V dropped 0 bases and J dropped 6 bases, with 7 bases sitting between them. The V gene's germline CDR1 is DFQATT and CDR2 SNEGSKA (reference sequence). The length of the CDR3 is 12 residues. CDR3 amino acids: CSARDGADTQYF. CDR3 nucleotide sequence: TGCAGTGCTAGAGATGGGGCGGATACGCAGTATTTT.

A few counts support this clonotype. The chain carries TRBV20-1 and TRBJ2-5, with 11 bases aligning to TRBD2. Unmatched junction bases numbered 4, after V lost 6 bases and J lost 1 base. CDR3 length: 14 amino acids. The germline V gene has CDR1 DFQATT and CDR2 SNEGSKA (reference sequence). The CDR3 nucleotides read TGCAGTGCCGTAGCGGGGGGGTTCCAAGAGACCCAGTACTTC. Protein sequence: CSAVAGGFQETQYF.

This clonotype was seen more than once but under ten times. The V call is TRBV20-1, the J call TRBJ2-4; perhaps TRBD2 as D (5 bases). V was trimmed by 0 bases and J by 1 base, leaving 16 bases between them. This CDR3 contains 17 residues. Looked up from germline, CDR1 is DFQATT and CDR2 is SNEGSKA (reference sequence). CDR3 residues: CSARDFFGGGAKNIQYF. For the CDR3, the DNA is TGCAGTGCTAGAGATTTCTTTGGCGGAGGTGCCAAAAACATTCAGTACTTC.